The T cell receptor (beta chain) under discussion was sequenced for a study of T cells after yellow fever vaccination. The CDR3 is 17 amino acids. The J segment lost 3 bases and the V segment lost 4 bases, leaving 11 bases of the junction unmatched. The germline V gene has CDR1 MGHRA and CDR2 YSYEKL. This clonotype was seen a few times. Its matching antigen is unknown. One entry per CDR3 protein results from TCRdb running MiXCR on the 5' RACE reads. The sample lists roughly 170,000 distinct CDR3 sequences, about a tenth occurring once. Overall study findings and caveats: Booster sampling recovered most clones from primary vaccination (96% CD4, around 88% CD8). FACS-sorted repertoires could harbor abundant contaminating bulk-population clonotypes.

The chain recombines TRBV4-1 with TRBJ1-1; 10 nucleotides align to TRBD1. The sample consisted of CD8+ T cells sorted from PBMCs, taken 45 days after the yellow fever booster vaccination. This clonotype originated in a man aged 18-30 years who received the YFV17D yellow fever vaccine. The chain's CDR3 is CASSPRGGQGSDTEAFF. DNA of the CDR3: TGCGCCAGCAGCCCCCGAGGGGGACAGGGGAGCGACACTGAAGCTTTCTTT.